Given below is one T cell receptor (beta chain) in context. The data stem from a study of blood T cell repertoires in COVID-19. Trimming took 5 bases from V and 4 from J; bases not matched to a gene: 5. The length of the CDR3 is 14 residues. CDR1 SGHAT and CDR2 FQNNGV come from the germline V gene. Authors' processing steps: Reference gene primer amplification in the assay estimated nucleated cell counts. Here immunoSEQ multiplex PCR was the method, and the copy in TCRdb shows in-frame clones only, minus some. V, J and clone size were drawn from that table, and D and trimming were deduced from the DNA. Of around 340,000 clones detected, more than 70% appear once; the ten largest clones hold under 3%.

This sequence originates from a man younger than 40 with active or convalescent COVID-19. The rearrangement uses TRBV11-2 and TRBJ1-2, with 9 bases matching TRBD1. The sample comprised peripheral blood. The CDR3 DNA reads TGTGCCAGCAGCGGGGACAGGGATCCCTATGGCTACACCTTC. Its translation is CASSGDRDPYGYTF.